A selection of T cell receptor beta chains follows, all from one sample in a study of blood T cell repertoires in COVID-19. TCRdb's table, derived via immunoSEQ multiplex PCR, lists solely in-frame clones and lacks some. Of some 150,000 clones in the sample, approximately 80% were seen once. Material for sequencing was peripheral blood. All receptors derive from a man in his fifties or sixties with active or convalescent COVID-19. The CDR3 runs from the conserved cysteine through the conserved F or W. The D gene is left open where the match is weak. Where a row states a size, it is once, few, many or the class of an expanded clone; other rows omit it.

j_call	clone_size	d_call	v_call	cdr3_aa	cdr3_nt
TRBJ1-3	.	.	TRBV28	CASSLRTGNTIYF	TGTGCCAGCAGTCTTCGGACGGGGAACACCATATATTTT
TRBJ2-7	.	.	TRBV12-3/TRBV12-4	CASSIGTAEQYF	TGTGCCAGCAGCATAGGGACTGCCGAGCAGTACTTC
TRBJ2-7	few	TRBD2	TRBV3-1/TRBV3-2	CASSLLAGTYEQYF	TGTGCCAGCAGCCTACTAGCGGGAACCTACGAGCAGTACTTC
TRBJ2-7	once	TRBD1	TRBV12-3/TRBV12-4	CASSWTGGEQYF	TGTGCCAGCAGTTGGACAGGGGGCGAGCAGTACTTC
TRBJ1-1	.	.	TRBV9	CASSKFGNTEAFF	TGTGCCAGCAGCAAATTCGGGAACACTGAAGCTTTCTTT
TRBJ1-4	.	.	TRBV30	CAWSPWGGPNEKLFF	TGTGCCTGGTCCCCCTGGGGGGGACCTAATGAAAAACTGTTTTTT
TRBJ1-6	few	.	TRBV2	CASNQGRVEFSPLHF	TGTGCCAGCAACCAGGGTCGGGTCGAATTTTCACCCCTCCACTTT
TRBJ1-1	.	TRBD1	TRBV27	CASRPRQGRTEAFF	TGTGCCAGCAGGCCAAGACAGGGTCGCACTGAAGCTTTCTTT
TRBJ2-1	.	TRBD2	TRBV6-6	CASSPMGLAGGRDEQFF	TGTGCCAGCAGTCCCATGGGGCTAGCGGGAGGGCGTGATGAGCAGTTCTTC
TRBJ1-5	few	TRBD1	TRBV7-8	CASSSGQAGNQPQHF	TGTGCCAGCAGCTCCGGACAGGCCGGCAATCAGCCCCAGCATTTT
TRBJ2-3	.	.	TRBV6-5	CASRYSRGAGTDTQYF	TGTGCCAGCAGATACTCCCGGGGGGCCGGCACAGATACGCAGTATTTT
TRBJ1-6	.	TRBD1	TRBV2	CASTLGQGDKGSPLHF	TGTGCCAGCACCCTGGGACAGGGGGATAAAGGGTCACCCCTCCACTTT
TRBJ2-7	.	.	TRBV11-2	CASSWAGSNEQYF	TGTGCCAGCAGCTGGGCCGGGAGTAACGAGCAGTACTTC
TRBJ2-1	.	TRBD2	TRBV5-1	CASSFVAGGRRNEQFF	TGCGCCAGCAGCTTTGTAGCGGGAGGCCGTAGGAATGAGCAGTTCTTC
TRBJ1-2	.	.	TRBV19	CASTPGRGSGYTF	TGTGCCAGTACCCCGGGGAGGGGTAGTGGCTACACCTTC
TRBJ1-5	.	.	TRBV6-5	CASGDIQPQHF	TGTGCCAGCGGGGACATTCAGCCCCAGCATTTT
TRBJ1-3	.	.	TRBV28	CASSRTGWRNTIYF	TGTGCCAGCAGCCGTACAGGGTGGAGAAACACCATATATTTT
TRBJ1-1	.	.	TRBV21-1	CASSKRGNTEAFF	TGTGCCAGCAGCAAAAGGGGGAACACTGAAGCTTTCTTT
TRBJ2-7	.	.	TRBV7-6	CASSTRDTSYEQYF	TGTGCCAGCAGCACCCGGGACACCTCCTACGAGCAGTACTTC
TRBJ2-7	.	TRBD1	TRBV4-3	CASSQGQGAFEQYF	TGCGCCAGCAGCCAAGGGCAGGGGGCTTTCGAGCAGTACTTC
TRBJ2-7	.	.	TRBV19	CASSIRGARQYF	TGTGCCAGTAGTATAAGGGGCGCGCGGCAGTACTTC
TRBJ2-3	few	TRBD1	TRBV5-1	CASSTDRENTQYF	TGCGCCAGCAGCACGGACAGGGAGAATACGCAGTATTTT
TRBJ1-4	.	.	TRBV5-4	CASSGETANEKLFF	TGTGCCAGCAGCGGTGAGACTGCAAATGAAAAACTGTTTTTT
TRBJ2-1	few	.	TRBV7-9	CASSLGLPSSYNEQFF	TGTGCCAGCAGCCTCGGACTGCCGAGCTCCTACAATGAGCAGTTCTTC
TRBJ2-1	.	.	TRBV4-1	CASSQDPGGASSYNEQFF	TGCGCCAGCAGCCAAGATCCTGGCGGAGCGAGCTCCTACAATGAGCAGTTCTTC
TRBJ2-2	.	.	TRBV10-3	CAISEWGVNPTTGELFF	TGTGCCATCAGTGAGTGGGGAGTTAACCCCACCACCGGGGAGCTGTTTTTT
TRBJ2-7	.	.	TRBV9	CASSVGSEQYF	TGTGCCAGCAGCGTAGGGAGCGAGCAGTACTTC
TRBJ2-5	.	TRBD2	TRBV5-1	CASSLTARRGETQYF	TGCGCCAGCAGCTTGACCGCGCGGCGGGGGGAGACCCAGTACTTC
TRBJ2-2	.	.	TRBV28	CASSLSGAGELFF	TGTGCCAGCAGTTTATCCGGGGCCGGGGAGCTGTTTTTT
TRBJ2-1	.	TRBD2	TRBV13	CASSGLAGEDEQFF	TGTGCCAGCTCCGGACTAGCGGGAGAGGACGAGCAGTTCTTC
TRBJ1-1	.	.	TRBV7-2	CASRKRQVMNTEAFF	TGTGCCAGCAGGAAGAGACAGGTAATGAACACTGAAGCTTTCTTT
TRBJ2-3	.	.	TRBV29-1	CSVESGTSTDTQYF	TGCAGCGTTGAAAGTGGGACTAGCACAGATACGCAGTATTTT